The 17 T cell receptor beta chains given below trace back to one sample, sequenced in a study of human T cells and chemical hapten exposure. Time point specified: pre-sensitization, week 0. Treatment given: therapeutic diphenylcyclopropenone sensitization with weekly scalp DPC. TCRdb redid the calling of the RACE reads with MiXCR, one entry per CDR3 protein. This table has 250,000 or so distinct CDR3 sequences, approximately 8.4% appearing once. The material sequenced was whole blood, taken in connection with sensitization to the hapten diphenylcyclopropenone (DPC). These receptors were taken from a woman between 40 and 50 years old with alopecia areata. Some clones in this sample may be carry-over from other donors' samples.

This chain connects TRBV7-2 to TRBJ2-1; 7 bases line up with TRBD2. Germline-derived CDR1 and CDR2 are SGHTA and FQGNSA. V lost 1 base and J lost 5; bases outside the gene matches: 5. The CDR3 covers 15 residues. CDR3 residues: CASSLDAGVDNEQFF. CDR3 bases: TGTGCCAGCAGCTTAGATGCGGGAGTCGACAATGAGCAGTTCTTC.

This clonotype was counted many times. The V gene is TRBV19, the J gene TRBJ1-5; 8 nucleotides align to TRBD1. The CDR3 is 15 amino acids. Germline V gene sequence: CDR1 LNHDA, CDR2 SQIVND (reference sequence). Germline trimming cut 8 bases from V and 8 bases from J; bases unmatched to any gene: 14. The CDR3 here is CASGTRDRGGEPQHF. Written as DNA, the CDR3 is TGTGCCAGTGGGACACGAGACAGGGGAGGTGAGCCCCAGCATTTT.

The rearrangement links TRBV4-3 to TRBJ2-2; 7 nucleotides align to TRBD2. V gave up 5 bases and J gave up 3 bases; unmatched junction bases: 9. The CDR3 runs 16 residues. The V gene's germline CDR1 is LGHNA and CDR2 YSLEER. For the CDR3, the DNA is TGCGCCAGCAGCAAGGGAGGCGGGAGAGACACCGGGGAGCTGTTTTTT. This codes for CASSKGGGRDTGELFF.

J is TRBJ2-1 and V is TRBV11-3, with D maybe TRBD2 (6 bases). The germline CDR1 and CDR2 sequences are SGHNT and YENEEA. Between the trimmed V and J ends, which lost 1 base and 6 bases, there was a span of 19 bases. The CDR3 contains 17 residues. CDR3 coding DNA: TGTGCCAGCAGCTTAGGAATCACTAGCAGCCCACTCAATGAGCAGTTCTTC. The encoded protein is CASSLGITSSPLNEQFF.

On this clonotype: Because the CDR3's place on the DNA is in doubt, the DNA is left out and the CDR3 is given as listed by TCRdb. This CDR3 reads CASTLGGDSDGPGSCFF. The chain combines TRBV7-2 with TRBJ2-2; the D segment call TRBD1 is taken from the table without a DNA check. The CDR3 has 17 residues if both end residues are counted. Germline loops: CDR1 SGHTA, CDR2 FQGNSA.

This clonotype was seen more than once but under ten times. The chain joins TRBV19 to TRBJ2-3, with 7 bases identical to TRBD1. J lost 2 bases, V lost 3 bases, and 8 bases had no gene match. The V gene's germline CDR1 is LNHDA and CDR2 SQIVND (reference sequence). This CDR3 is 16 amino acids long. CDR3 region: CASSISAGGPTDTQYF. DNA of the CDR3: TGTGCCAGTAGTATCTCGGCAGGGGGACCCACAGATACGCAGTATTTT.

This clonotype was seen a few times. In DNA, the CDR3 is TGTGCCAGCTCACCCTGGGCTTCGATCGAGCCCCAGCATTTT. It encodes CASSPWASIEPQHF. This chain connects TRBV18 to TRBJ1-5, with no clear D. The CDR3 runs to 14 residues. CDR1 KGHSH and CDR2 LQKENI come from the germline V gene. Trimming shortened V by 3 bases and J by 8 bases, and 14 bases separated the two germline ends.

This clonotype appeared a few times. The chain recombines TRBV4-2 with TRBJ2-7, with D unresolved. V shed 1 base and J shed 6 bases, with 10 bases lying between them. The CDR3 has 13 amino acids. Germline lookup yields CDR1 LGHNA and CDR2 YNFKEQ. The CDR3 coding sequence is TGTGCCAGCAGCCAAGTATCAACATTCGAGCAGTACTTC. Translation gives CASSQVSTFEQYF.

This clonotype occurred many times. V usage is TRBV5-4 and J usage is TRBJ2-6; D is undetermined. The germline CDR1 and CDR2 sequences are SGHNT and YYREEE (reference sequence). This CDR3 region has 13 residues. Trimming cost V 1 base and J 3 bases, with 2 bases left between them. For the CDR3, the DNA is TGTGCCAGCAGCTTGTATGGGGCCAACGTCCTGACTTTC. Protein product: CASSLYGANVLTF. Complete variable domain (other parts from reference TRBV5-4 and TRBJ2-6): ETGVTQSPTHLIKTRGQQVTLRCSSQSGHNTVSWYQQALGQGPQFIFQYYREEENGRGNFPPRFSGLQFPNYSSELNVNALELDDSALYLCASSLYGANVLTFGAGSRLTVL.

As for this clonotype: A junction end diverges from the germline sequence, so it may reflect a read error. The rearrangement uses TRBV28 and TRBJ1-5; D might be TRBD1 (5 bases). CDR1 MDHEN and CDR2 SYDVKM come from the germline V gene. The CDR3 totals 16 residues. DNA of the CDR3: TGTGCCAGCAGGCTATATGGGACCGCCCCGGGGCAGCTCCAGCATTTT. Translation: CASRLYGTAPGQLQHF.

This clonotype was seen at least ten times. CDR3 coding DNA: TGCGCCAGCAGCCAAGCCCTCCTCCATGAGCAGTTCTTC. Protein sequence: CASSQALLHEQFF. The genes are TRBV4-3 and TRBJ2-1; D unresolved. V was pared by 1 base and J by 8 bases, with 9 bases between. CDR1 is LGHNA, CDR2 YSLEER, per germline. The CDR3 has 13 amino acids.

This rearrangement joins TRBV20-1 to TRBJ2-5, with 7 bases aligning to TRBD1. After removal of 1 base from V and 5 bases from J, the junction contained 7 bases not matched to a gene. This CDR3 spans 14 amino acids. The V gene's germline CDR1 is DFQATT and CDR2 SNEGSKA (reference sequence). DNA of the CDR3: TGCAGTGCTAGAGGAAACACAGGGGTGGAGACCCAGTACTTC. Protein: CSARGNTGVETQYF.

The genes are TRBV2 and TRBJ1-1, with TRBD1 matching over 8 bases. This CDR3 has 15 residues. Germline CDR1 and CDR2: SNHLY and FYNNEI. The V gene end was trimmed by 6 bases and the J gene end by 5 bases; junction bases not matched to a gene: 11. The CDR3: CASRGFGTGGTEAFF. CDR3 nucleotide sequence: TGTGCCAGCAGAGGTTTCGGGACAGGAGGTACTGAAGCTTTCTTT.

Only a few counts were recorded for this clonotype. The chain joins TRBV7-9 to TRBJ2-1; a weak D match, TRBD1 (5 bases). V was pared by 0 bases and J by 7 bases, with 10 bases between. The germline CDR1 and CDR2 sequences are SEHNR and FQNEAQ (reference sequence). The CDR3 length is 14 residues. CDR3 sequence: CASSLASPGNEQFF. The CDR3 DNA sequence: TGTGCCAGCAGCTTAGCGAGCCCAGGGAATGAGCAGTTCTTC.

This clonotype was observed a handful of times. The rearrangement links TRBV12-3 or TRBV12-4 to TRBJ2-2, with 11 bases lining up with TRBD2. V shed 6 bases and J 5 bases; nucleotides not matched to a gene: 2. This CDR3 has 14 residues. This chain's CDR3 is CASSPSGRTGELFF. DNA for the CDR3: TGTGCCAGCAGCCCTAGCGGGAGGACCGGGGAGCTGTTTTTT.

This clonotype was observed a handful of times. The chain joins TRBV11-2 to TRBJ2-5; D unclear. Germline assignment: CDR1 SGHAT and CDR2 FQNNGV. The CDR3 has 13 residues. With 5 bases removed from V and 5 bases from J, the gap between germline ends came to 12 bases. CDR3 bases: TGTGCCAGCAGCGGGCTGTTGCCGGAGACCCAGTACTTC. Amino acid sequence: CASSGLLPETQYF.

This clonotype was seen only a few times. J is TRBJ2-7 and V is TRBV7-8, with 7 bases aligning to TRBD2. Germline V CDR1 and CDR2: SGHVS, FQNEAQ. The ends lost 5 bases at V and 3 bases at J; junction bases unmatched: 10. The CDR3 is 15 amino acids. CDR3 in amino acids: CASSRATGTNYEQYF. Here the CDR3 DNA reads TGTGCCAGCAGCCGAGCTACCGGGACTAACTACGAGCAGTACTTC.